This TCR beta chain is from a study of blood T cell repertoires in COVID-19. Whole-study context: PBMCs, B-cell-depleted T cells, or T cells provided the cDNA or gDNA that made up the material.

Symptom resolution, clearance, or two negative PCRs marked donors in Cohort 3 as recovered. This clone showed up just once. The repertoire was sequenced with immunoSEQ multiplex PCR; TCRdb's copy has only in-frame clones and lacks some. The data contain 150,000 to 200,000 clones, about 72% of them seen just once; the ten biggest clones take up around 15%. Sample: PBMCs or T cells enriched from blood (not recorded which). This clonotype was obtained from a woman between 50 and 59 years old who had recovered from COVID-19.

The CDR3 region is CASSQGLAVDEQFF. The CDR3 coding sequence is TGCGCCAGCAGTCAAGGACTAGCCGTAGATGAGCAGTTCTTC. The chain uses TRBV5-1 and TRBJ2-1; 8 bases are a match to TRBD2. Germline V gives CDR1 SGHRS, CDR2 YFSETQ. V trimming: 5 bases; J trimming: 8 bases; junction bases outside the gene matches: 9. The CDR3 length is 14 residues.